The clone carrying this T cell receptor (beta chain) appeared once. Its antigen is as yet unknown. This sample is part of a study of pediatric ulcerative colitis. General observations from the study: In rectum, acute severe colitis had expanded clones and less diversity.

No immunosuppressive drugs were given to ulcerative colitis patients before diagnostic colonoscopy. Libraries were prepared by immunoSEQ multiplex PCR; TCRdb keeps only in-frame clonotypes and omits some of them. This sample has some 60,000 clones, with over 70% found just once. Looked up from germline, CDR1 is MGHRA and CDR2 is YSYEKL. V was clipped by 0 bases and J by 4 bases; unmatched bases: 5. The length of the CDR3 is 15 residues. The specimen was blood. This chain joins TRBV4-1 and TRBJ2-7; 8 bases agree with TRBD2. This receptor was taken from a boy younger than 18 with moderate ulcerative colitis. The CDR3, as DNA: TGCGCCAGCAGCCAAGATGTTCGCGGGAGGTACGAGCAGTACTTC. Protein product: CASSQDVRGRYEQYF.